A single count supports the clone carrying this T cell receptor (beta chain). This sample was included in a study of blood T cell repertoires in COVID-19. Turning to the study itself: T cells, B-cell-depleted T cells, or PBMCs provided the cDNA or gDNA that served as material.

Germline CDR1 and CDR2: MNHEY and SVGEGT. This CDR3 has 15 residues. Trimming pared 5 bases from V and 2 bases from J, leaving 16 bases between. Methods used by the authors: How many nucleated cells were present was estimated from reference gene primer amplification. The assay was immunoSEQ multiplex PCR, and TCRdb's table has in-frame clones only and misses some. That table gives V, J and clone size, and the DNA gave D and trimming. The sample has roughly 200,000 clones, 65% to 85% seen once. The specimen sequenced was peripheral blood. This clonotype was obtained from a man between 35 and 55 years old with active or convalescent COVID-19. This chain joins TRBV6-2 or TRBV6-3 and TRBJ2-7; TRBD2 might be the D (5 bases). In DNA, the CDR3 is TGTGCCAGCAGTACCCGGACTTACTCCCCCTACGAGCAGTACTTC. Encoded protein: CASSTRTYSPYEQYF.